Described below is a single TCR beta chain sequence and its context. Its cognate antigen is unknown. This sample is drawn from a study of T cell responses to AZD1222 COVID-19 vaccine. Sequencing used immunoSEQ multiplex PCR; TCRdb keeps in-frame clones, though not all of them. The sample yields approximately 83,000 clones, over 80% seen once. General study findings and limits: Possibly, clonal diversity was underestimated; donors were largely white British and included more females. A reported finding is that nearly half of spike-specific TCRs target unmutated variant regions.

The CDR3 loop spans 14 amino acids. Trimming shortened V by 4 bases and J by 0 bases, and 10 bases separated the two germline ends. The germline V gene encodes CDR1 SEHNR and CDR2 FQNEAQ (reference sequence). This clonotype was obtained from an adult in good health. The gene calls are TRBV7-9 and TRBJ2-7; D remains unclear. Sequencing was performed on peripheral blood, taken on day 0 of MenACWY control vaccination. The CDR3 loop is CASSSFEDSYEQYF. DNA for the CDR3: TGTGCCAGCAGCTCCTTTGAGGACTCCTACGAGCAGTACTTC.